This T cell receptor (beta chain) was sequenced in a study of blood T cell repertoires in COVID-19. Study overall: PBMCs, B-cell-depleted T cells, or T cells were the source of the cDNA or gDNA that made up the material.

The germline CDR1 and CDR2 sequences are GTSNPN and SVGIG (reference sequence). The V and J ends lost 4 bases and 13 bases, in that order; junction bases with no gene match: 19. The CDR3 sequence is 16 residues long. The authors' processing: Reference gene primer amplification gave nucleated cell count estimates. Generated by immunoSEQ multiplex PCR, the TCRdb table keeps only in-frame clones and is missing some. V and J calls and clone size come straight from that table; D and trimming were deduced from the DNA. The data show about 70,000 clones, 65% to 90% seen once. Patients from Seattle were sampled longitudinally, starting during active infection.

The clonotype was recovered from a man under 40 with COVID-19, enrolled during active disease. The sample taken for sequencing was peripheral blood. The chain has TRBV30 and TRBJ1-6; 7 nucleotides match TRBD1. Here the CDR3 DNA reads TGTGCCTGGACGTCATTAGGGGCCTTCAGGGGGTATCCCCTCCACTTT. It yields the protein CAWTSLGAFRGYPLHF.